One sample yielded the 9 T cell receptor beta chains listed below, sequenced in a study of cytomegalovirus exposure and HLA in healthy donors (dated by TCRdb to 2017 to 2019). Library generation was performed with the immunoSEQ multiplex PCR assay. For the multiplex PCR, a mixture combining 60 forward primers for TCR Vbeta segments and 13 reverse primers for TCR Jbeta segments was used. Entries here come from immuneACCESS through TCRdb and include only in-frame sequences with V and J called. Some clones fail to appear in such tables; in the studies checked, an unresolved V gene covers under half of the shortfall, and the cause of the remainder is unknown. This sample holds over 150,000 clones; around four fifths were observed only once. The top ten constitute 1% of the sample. The source material was PBMCs. These receptors originate from a woman in her 50s in good health and CMV-seropositive.

This clone showed up just a few times. DNA of the CDR3: TGTGCCAGCAGTGAAAGGGGCAGGGGGAATGCTGAAGCTTTCTTT. It codes for CASSERGRGNAEAFF. This sequence joins TRBV25-1 and TRBJ1-1; TRBD1 agrees at 7 bases. Germline loops: CDR1 MGHDK, CDR2 SYGVNS. The CDR3 runs 15 residues. V lost 2 bases to trimming and J lost 6 bases; unmatched junction nucleotides: 9.

V gene TRBV27 combines with J gene TRBJ1-5; D perhaps matches TRBD1 (6 bases). Between the trimmed V and J ends, which lost 8 bases and 0 bases, there was a span of 23 bases. CDR3 length: 18 amino acids. Germline-derived CDR1 and CDR2 are MNHEY and SMNVEV (reference sequence). The CDR3 region is CASLFRTVGGYSNQPQHF. DNA for the CDR3: TGTGCCAGCTTGTTCAGGACAGTTGGTGGTTATAGCAATCAGCCCCAGCATTTT.

This clone was counted between two and nine times. This chain links TRBV11-3 with TRBJ1-6; no firm D call. The CDR3 runs 13 residues. Germline CDR1 is SGHNT and CDR2 is YENEEA. V was cut by 1 base and J by 13 bases, with 11 bases left in between. CDR3 in amino acids: CASSLGSLGPLHF. CDR3 nucleotides: TGTGCCAGCAGCTTAGGGAGCCTAGGCCCCCTCCACTTT. Based on the CDR3 plus reference TRBV11-3 and TRBJ1-6, the full variable domain is EAGVVQSPRYKIIEKKQPVAFWCNPISGHNTLYWYLQNLGQGPELLIRYENEEAVDDSQLPKDRFSAERLKGVDSTLKIQPAELGDSAVYLCASSLGSLGPLHFGNGTRLTVT.

The chain links TRBV18 to TRBJ1-1, with 7 bases aligning to TRBD1. From germline, CDR1 is KGHSH and CDR2 LQKENI. V shed 1 base, J shed 3 bases, and the junction held 5 bases outside the gene matches. The CDR3 contains 15 residues. The CDR3 loop is CASSPQAGGHTEAFF. Written as DNA, the CDR3 is TGTGCCAGCTCACCACAGGCAGGGGGACACACTGAAGCTTTCTTT.

V and J are TRBV7-8 and TRBJ2-1, with D perhaps matching TRBD2 (7 bases). Between the trimmed V and J ends, which lost 5 bases and 4 bases, there was a span of 21 bases. CDR1 and CDR2 from the germline V gene are SGHVS and FQNEAQ. The CDR3 is 17 amino acids. The DNA of the CDR3 is TGTGCCAGCAGCCTCAGGGGCCACGGGGGGTCTTACAATGAGCAGTTCTTC. Amino acids: CASSLRGHGGSYNEQFF.

The CDR3 protein is CASSLIGTAVGGANVLTF. Here the CDR3 DNA reads TGCGCCAGCAGCTTGATCGGGACAGCGGTTGGTGGGGCCAACGTCCTGACTTTC. V usage is TRBV5-1 and J usage is TRBJ2-6; 7 bases map to TRBD1. Germline values: CDR1 SGHRS, CDR2 YFSETQ. After removal of 1 base from V and 3 bases from J, the junction contained 10 bases not matched to a gene. This CDR3 region has 18 residues.

V gene TRBV29-1 combines with J gene TRBJ2-1, with D uncertain. This CDR3 comprises 14 residues. The germline CDR1 and CDR2 sequences are SQVTM and ANQGSEA. Trimming shortened V by 4 bases and J by 4 bases, and 14 bases separated the two germline ends. CDR3 DNA sequence: TGCAGCGTTGTTGTGACTCCCCAATACAATGAGCAGTTCTTC. Protein: CSVVVTPQYNEQFF.

This clone was recorded once. The chain combines TRBV18 with TRBJ2-1; 8 bases are a match to TRBD2. V shed 3 bases, J shed 7 bases, and the junction held 8 bases outside the gene matches. Germline CDR1 is KGHSH and CDR2 is LQKENI. The CDR3 is made up of 15 amino acids. The CDR3: CASSPVSGSRNEQFF. In nucleotides, the CDR3 is TGTGCCAGCTCACCTGTGAGCGGGAGTAGGAATGAGCAGTTCTTC.

The gene calls are TRBV30 and TRBJ2-3, with 16 bases lining up with TRBD2. V gave up 5 bases and J gave up 2 bases; unmatched junction bases: 13. Looked up from germline, CDR1 is GTSNPN and CDR2 is SVGIG (reference sequence). The CDR3 has 19 residues. CDR3 nucleotide sequence: TGTGCCTGGGGGAAGGGACTAGCGGGAGGGCCGGGGCACACAGATACGCAGTATTTT. Amino acid sequence: CAWGKGLAGGPGHTDTQYF.